Shown below are 15 T cell receptor beta chains from a single sample sequenced in a study of OX40 agonist ivuxolimab in advanced cancers. Profiled with immunoSEQ multiplex PCR; TCRdb holds only in-frame clones, not every one. The sample yields 50,000 or so clones, roughly nine tenths seen once. Specimen: CD4+ or CD8+ T cells sorted from blood, collected in a trial of the OX40 agonist ivuxolimab. The receptors come from an adult with an advanced solid tumor such as melanoma, head and neck, liver or kidney cancer.

The chain carries TRBV5-1 and TRBJ1-1; the D is unclear. Germline CDR1 and CDR2: SGHRS and YFSETQ. The CDR3 loop spans 12 amino acids. Trimming pared 4 bases from V and 0 bases from J, leaving 4 bases between. The CDR3 protein is CASSALNTEAFF. DNA for the CDR3: TGCGCCAGCAGCGCCTTGAACACTGAAGCTTTCTTT. Full variable domain (remainder filled in from reference TRBV5-1 and TRBJ1-1): KAGVTQTPRYLIKTRGQQVTLSCSPISGHRSVSWYQQTPGQGLQFLFEYFSETQRNKGNFPGRFSGRQFSNSRSEMNVSTLELGDSALYLCASSALNTEAFFGQGTRLTVV.

This chain uses TRBV2 with TRBJ1-1, with D unclear. The germline V gene encodes CDR1 SNHLY and CDR2 FYNNEI. This CDR3 region has 14 residues. V lost 1 base, J lost 7 bases, and 13 bases lay in between. The CDR3 DNA reads as TGTGCCAGCAGTGAAGTTTTAAGTGCGGATGAAGCTTTCTTT. This translates into CASSEVLSADEAFF.

This rearrangement joins TRBV19 to TRBJ1-2, with a possible D match to TRBD1 (5 bases). The V end was cut by 10 bases, the J end by 0 bases, with 24 bases between. Germline V gives CDR1 LNHDA, CDR2 SQIVND (reference sequence). The CDR3 runs to 17 residues. The CDR3 DNA follows: TGTGCCACCGGACAATCAATTACGGCTTCCTCTAACTATGGCTACACCTTC. Encoded protein: CATGQSITASSNYGYTF.

This sequence joins TRBV29-1 and TRBJ2-2; 16 bases align to TRBD2. The CDR3 spans 17 residues. Germline CDR1 reads SQVTM; CDR2 reads ANQGSEA. Trimming removed 6 bases from V and 3 bases from J; junction bases left unmatched: 7. The CDR3 DNA reads TGCAGCGTCCGCGGGACTAGCGGGGGGGTGGACACCGGGGAGCTGTTTTTT. Translating it yields CSVRGTSGGVDTGELFF.

The chain joins TRBV29-1 to TRBJ1-2; D possibly corresponds to TRBD1 (5 bases). The germline V gene encodes CDR1 SQVTM and CDR2 ANQGSEA. Trimming cost V 4 bases and J 4 bases, with 10 bases left between them. The CDR3 extends over 12 amino acids. This CDR3 reads CSVGGAFYGYTF. CDR3 bases: TGCAGCGTTGGTGGGGCCTTCTATGGCTACACCTTC. Complete variable domain (other parts from reference TRBV29-1 and TRBJ1-2): SAVISQKPSRDICQRGTSLTIQCQVDSQVTMMFWYRQQPGQSLTLIATANQGSEATYESGFVIDKFPISRPNLTFSTLTVSNMSPEDSSIYLCSVGGAFYGYTFGSGTRLTVV.

The rearrangement links TRBV19 to TRBJ1-5, with D uncertain. Germline CDR1 LNHDA, CDR2 SQIVND (reference sequence). The CDR3 contains 15 residues. V was cut by 1 base and J by 5 bases, with 12 bases left in between. CDR3 in amino acids: CASSIVGRAYQPQHF. The DNA for the CDR3 is TGTGCCAGTAGTATAGTGGGGAGAGCGTATCAGCCCCAGCATTTT.

About this clone: Other DNA variants within this sample encode the same CDR3. The chain combines TRBV11-2 with TRBJ1-3, with D possibly TRBD1 on 6 matching bases. Trimming took 5 bases from V and 7 from J, leaving 9 bases between them. The length of the CDR3 is 12 residues. CDR1 and CDR2 from the germline V gene are SGHAT and FQNNGV. The CDR3 bases are TGTGCCAGCAGCCTTGGGGGCAACACCATATATTTT. Protein: CASSLGGNTIYF.

The rearrangement joins TRBV11-2 to TRBJ2-2, with D hard to call. Germline loops: CDR1 SGHAT, CDR2 FQNNGV. V lost 5 bases and J 1 base, leaving 11 bases between the germline ends. The CDR3 runs 15 residues. For the CDR3, the DNA is TGTGCCAGCAGCAGATGGCCACAGAACACCGGGGAGCTGTTTTTT. Its translation: CASSRWPQNTGELFF.

The CDR3 loop reads CASSPPGGGGQPQHF. The CDR3 coding sequence is TGTGCCAGCAGTCCTCCCGGGGGGGGAGGTCAGCCCCAGCATTTT. The V and J genes are TRBV28 and TRBJ1-5, with D possibly TRBD1 on 5 matching bases. This CDR3 spans 15 amino acids. Trimming left V 5 bases short and J 6 bases short, with 17 bases between. Germline V gene lookup returns CDR1 MDHEN and CDR2 SYDVKM. Looking up the rest from reference TRBV28 and TRBJ1-5 gives the full variable domain: DVKVTQSSRYLVKRTGEKVFLECVQDMDHENMFWYRQDPGLGLRLIYFSYDVKMKEKGDIPEGYSVSREKKERFSLILESASTNQTSMYLCASSPPGGGGQPQHFGDGTRLSIL.

This chain joins TRBV5-1 and TRBJ2-3; 10 positions match TRBD1. The CDR3 length is 16 residues. Trimming took 3 bases from V and 5 from J; bases not matched to a gene: 9. Germline V gene sequence: CDR1 SGHRS, CDR2 YFSETQ. CDR3 protein: CASSSLPGQGIDTQYF. As DNA, the CDR3 is TGCGCCAGCAGCTCGCTCCCGGGACAGGGGATAGATACGCAGTATTTT.

This rearrangement joins TRBV2 to TRBJ2-7, with unresolved D. The CDR3 is 10 amino acids. V was trimmed by 5 bases and J by 6 bases, leaving 5 bases between them. Germline V gene data show CDR1 as SNHLY and CDR2 as FYNNEI. For the CDR3, the DNA is TGTGCCAGCAGTTGGGGCGAGCAGTACTTC. Protein product: CASSWGEQYF.

The rearrangement links TRBV7-8 to TRBJ2-7, with D maybe TRBD2 (6 bases). Germline V gene data show CDR1 as SGHVS and CDR2 as FQNEAQ. The CDR3 extends over 13 amino acids. V shed 4 bases and J shed 2 bases, with 9 bases lying between them. The CDR3 reads CASSSGLPYEQYF. The DNA for the CDR3 is TGTGCCAGCAGCTCGGGACTGCCCTACGAGCAGTACTTC.

This sequence joins TRBV7-3 and TRBJ1-1; TRBD1 is a possible D gene (5 bases). This CDR3 region has 17 residues. Germline V gene data show CDR1 as SGHTA and CDR2 as FQGTGA. The V gene lost 2 bases and the J gene lost 1 base, with 17 bases spanning the gap. This CDR3 is CASSLYLVRGTNTEAFF. The CDR3 nucleotides are TGTGCCAGCAGCTTATACCTGGTGCGGGGGACGAACACTGAAGCTTTCTTT. Full variable domain (outside the CDR3, taken from reference TRBV7-3 and TRBJ1-1): GAGVSQTPSNKVTEKGKYVELRCDPISGHTALYWYRQSLGQGPEFLIYFQGTGAADDSGLPNDRFFAVRPEGSVSTLKIQRTERGDSAVYLCASSLYLVRGTNTEAFFGQGTRLTVV.

J is TRBJ2-7 and V is TRBV12-5; tentative D call: TRBD2 (6 bases). Germline V gene lookup returns CDR1 LGHNT and CDR2 FRNRAP. With 2 bases removed from V and 7 bases from J, the gap between germline ends came to 15 bases. This CDR3 has 14 amino acids. The CDR3: CASGLMGPEGEQYF. CDR3 nucleotides: TGTGCTAGTGGTTTGATGGGTCCGGAGGGAGAGCAGTACTTC.

The J gene is TRBJ2-4, the V gene TRBV7-9; D gene unclear. The CDR3 spans 14 residues. The germline V gene has CDR1 SEHNR and CDR2 FQNEAQ (reference sequence). V lost 2 bases to trimming and J lost 6 bases, with 11 bases between them. CDR3 protein: CASSLSKDRNIQYF. The CDR3, as DNA: TGTGCCAGCAGCTTATCCAAGGACCGAAACATTCAGTACTTC.